This T cell receptor (beta chain) is from a study of blood T cell repertoires in COVID-19. Study-wide background: Acute and convalescent COVID-19 specimens originated in the United States, Italy and Spain. From T cells, B-cell-depleted T cells, or PBMCs came the material, which was cDNA or gDNA.

Those who participated ranged in age from roughly 18 to 95 years and resided in 24 US areas. Participants' reported clinical history set cohort assignment. The CDR3 has 16 amino acids. The germline gives CDR1 MNHGY, CDR2 SAAAGT. V shed 6 bases and J 0 bases; nucleotides not matched to a gene: 7. Profiled with immunoSEQ multiplex PCR; TCRdb holds only in-frame clones, not every one. The sample has 300,000 to 450,000 clones; around 87% are singletons. The genes are TRBV6-8 and TRBJ1-3, with 8 bases lining up with TRBD1. This clonotype originated in a man aged 25-45 years who had recovered from COVID-19. Sequencing was done on a sample of PBMCs or T cells enriched from blood (not recorded which). CDR3 loop: CASSLTGDSSGNTIYF. CDR3 coding DNA: TGTGCCAGCAGCTTGACAGGGGATAGCTCTGGAAACACCATATATTTT.